The 19 T cell receptor beta chains in this list originate from one sample, sequenced in a study of T cell responses to AZD1222 COVID-19 vaccine. Here immunoSEQ multiplex PCR was the method, and the copy in TCRdb shows in-frame clones only, minus some. The data contain roughly 82,000 clones, approximately 81% of them singletons. Sample: peripheral blood, taken on day 0 of AZD1222 vaccination. These receptors were obtained from an adult in good health.

V is TRBV6-5 and J is TRBJ1-3; 7 positions match TRBD1. This CDR3 comprises 15 residues. The germline CDR1 and CDR2 sequences are MNHEY and SVGAGI. The trim removed 8 bases at V and 0 bases at J, leaving 7 bases unmatched. The CDR3 nucleotides read TGTGCCAGCTGTACTGGGACAGCCTCTGGAAACACCATATATTTT. Translation gives CASCTGTASGNTIYF.

The rearrangement uses TRBV18 and TRBJ2-7; TRBD1 might be the D (6 bases). CDR3 length: 14 residues. V lost 2 bases and J 3 bases, leaving 11 bases between the germline ends. Germline CDR1 KGHSH, CDR2 LQKENI. Written as DNA, the CDR3 is TGTGCCAGCTCACCAAGGACAGAGAACTACGAGCAGTACTTC. Its protein is CASSPRTENYEQYF.

This rearrangement joins TRBV7-6 to TRBJ2-2, with 10 bases fitting TRBD1. Germline V CDR1 and CDR2: SGHVS, FNYEAQ. V dropped 5 bases and J dropped 4; count of bases not matched to a gene: 4. This CDR3 has 15 residues. Here the CDR3 reads CASSPGQGGTGELFF. CDR3 coding DNA: TGTGCCAGCAGCCCCGGACAGGGGGGCACCGGGGAGCTGTTTTTT. Together with reference TRBV7-6 and TRBJ2-2, the CDR3 gives the full variable domain: GAGVSQSPRYKVTKRGQDVALRCDPISGHVSLYWYRQALGQGPEFLTYFNYEAQQDKSGLPNDRFSAERPEGSISTLTIQRTEQRDSAMYRCASSPGQGGTGELFFGEGSRLTVL.

The CDR3 loop is CASSQPPGQSSGNTIYF. The CDR3 coding sequence is TGTGCCAGCAGCCAACCACCGGGACAGAGTTCTGGAAACACCATATATTTT. The J gene is TRBJ1-3, the V gene TRBV4-2, with 7 bases that match TRBD1. Germline values: CDR1 LGHNA, CDR2 YNFKEQ. V trimming: 2 bases; J trimming: 1 base; junction bases outside the gene matches: 8. This CDR3 is 17 amino acids long.

The chain couples TRBV6-5 to TRBJ1-2; D is uncertain. This CDR3 region has 12 residues. Trimming took 2 bases from V and 6 from J, leaving 7 bases between them. In germline, CDR1 is MNHEY, CDR2 SVGAGI. The CDR3 nucleotides are TGTGCCAGCAGTTACCGTGAAGATGGCTACACCTTC. Its translation: CASSYREDGYTF.

V gene TRBV6-2 or TRBV6-3 combines with J gene TRBJ1-5; TRBD1 aligns across 7 bases. V was clipped by 4 bases and J by 5 bases; unmatched bases: 5. CDR3 length equals 14 residues. CDR1 is MNHEY and CDR2 is SVGEGT in the germline V gene. The CDR3 DNA sequence: TGTGCCAGCAGTTCCGGGACAGAGTATCAGCCCCAGCATTTT. Protein product: CASSSGTEYQPQHF.

The V gene is TRBV2, the J gene TRBJ1-6, with 8 bases matching TRBD1. J was trimmed by 9 bases and V by 7 bases; bases with no gene match: 17. CDR3 size: 17 residues. Looked up from germline, CDR1 is SNHLY and CDR2 is FYNNEI. The CDR3: CASMRNRGSGGSSPLHF. The CDR3 nucleotides are TGTGCCAGCATGAGGAACAGGGGGAGCGGCGGGAGTTCACCCCTCCACTTT.

This clone was recorded a few times. The chain carries TRBV9 and TRBJ1-1; D is ambiguous. V dropped 3 bases and J dropped 6 bases, with 12 bases sitting between them. CDR3 length: 13 amino acids. Germline CDR1 and CDR2: SGDLS and YYNGEE. The CDR3 nucleotides are TGTGCCAGCAGCGCCCCGCCCCTTCCTGAAGCTTTCTTT. The encoded protein is CASSAPPLPEAFF.

This clone came up a few times. The chain recombines TRBV7-9 with TRBJ1-5; weak D call: TRBD1 (5 bases). V lost 3 bases to trimming and J lost 0 bases, with 12 bases between them. The CDR3 runs to 16 residues. Looked up from germline, CDR1 is SEHNR and CDR2 is FQNEAQ (reference sequence). CDR3 nucleotide sequence: TGTGCCAGCAGCTTCGGGACGGACTATAGCAATCAGCCCCAGCATTTT. It codes for CASSFGTDYSNQPQHF.

The V call is TRBV11-1, the J call TRBJ2-7; 9 positions agree with TRBD1. J lost 8 bases, V lost 0 bases, and 5 bases had no gene match. The germline V gene encodes CDR1 SGHAT and CDR2 FQDESV (reference sequence). CDR3 size: 14 residues. CDR3 in amino acids: CASSLALTGGKQYF. The CDR3, as DNA: TGTGCCAGCAGCTTAGCGCTGACAGGGGGGAAGCAGTACTTC.

In this sample, this clone turned up once. The chain uses TRBV7-8 and TRBJ1-3; 7 nucleotides align to TRBD1. There are 13 residues in the CDR3. The V segment lost 5 bases and the J segment 5 bases; nucleotides outside the gene matches: 3. Germline-derived CDR1 and CDR2 are SGHVS and FQNEAQ. Here the CDR3 DNA reads TGTGCCAGCAGCGAGACAGGGAGAAACACCATATATTTT. Translated: CASSETGRNTIYF.

V is TRBV6-5 and J is TRBJ1-2; D call uncertain. V was cut by 6 bases and J by 4 bases, with 15 bases left in between. Germline V gives CDR1 MNHEY, CDR2 SVGAGI. The CDR3 consists of 14 residues. The CDR3 nucleotides are TGTGCCAGCAGCACATCCTCTGAGGGCTATGGCTACACCTTC. As protein: CASSTSSEGYGYTF.

The gene calls are TRBV9 and TRBJ2-2; D remains unclear. CDR1 is SGDLS, CDR2 YYNGEE, per germline. Trimming cost V 0 bases and J 0 bases, with 6 bases left between them. This CDR3 spans 15 amino acids. The CDR3 region is CASSVGLPNTGELFF. DNA for the CDR3: TGTGCCAGCAGCGTAGGCTTACCGAACACCGGGGAGCTGTTTTTT.

This clone has more than one count but fewer than ten. The chain recombines TRBV7-9 with TRBJ2-7; 11 positions agree with TRBD1. Germline V gene sequence: CDR1 SEHNR, CDR2 FQNEAQ (reference sequence). The CDR3 is 15 residues long. V lost 5 bases to trimming and J lost 3 bases; unmatched junction nucleotides: 6. Here the CDR3 reads CASSSRTGGVYEQYF. The CDR3 DNA sequence: TGTGCCAGCAGCAGCAGGACAGGGGGCGTCTACGAGCAGTACTTC.

The chain couples TRBV18 to TRBJ2-3; TRBD1 is a possible D gene (6 bases). Trimming shortened V by 6 bases and J by 6 bases, and 22 bases separated the two germline ends. CDR3 length equals 16 residues. Germline lookup yields CDR1 KGHSH and CDR2 LQKENI. The chain's CDR3 is CASSQTNRVSVDTQYF. CDR3 DNA sequence: TGTGCCAGCTCCCAAACCAACAGGGTCTCAGTGGATACGCAGTATTTT.

This sequence joins TRBV12-3 or TRBV12-4 and TRBJ1-2; D is ambiguous. CDR3 size: 13 residues. Trimming shortened V by 6 bases and J by 4 bases, and 12 bases separated the two germline ends. This CDR3 reads CASRLGLTYGYTF. Written as DNA, the CDR3 is TGTGCCAGCAGACTAGGACTCACCTATGGCTACACCTTC.

V gene TRBV7-6 combines with J gene TRBJ2-1, with 7 bases aligning to TRBD1. Germline loops: CDR1 SGHVS, CDR2 FNYEAQ. The CDR3 consists of 16 residues. J lost 3 bases, V lost 5 bases, and 10 bases had no gene match. The CDR3 DNA reads as TGTGCCAGCAGCCAACAGGGGCTCCGTCACTACAATGAGCAGTTCTTC. Amino acid sequence: CASSQQGLRHYNEQFF. The variable domain in full, with the rest retrieved from reference TRBV7-6 and TRBJ2-1, is GAGVSQSPRYKVTKRGQDVALRCDPISGHVSLYWYRQALGQGPEFLTYFNYEAQQDKSGLPNDRFSAERPEGSISTLTIQRTEQRDSAMYRCASSQQGLRHYNEQFFGPGTRLTVL.

The sample holds one count of this clone. This CDR3 is CASSYMGGGQPQHF. The CDR3 DNA sequence: TGTGCCAGCAGTTACATGGGGGGTGGTCAGCCCCAGCATTTT. The chain recombines TRBV6-5 with TRBJ1-5; tentative D call: TRBD1 (5 bases). In germline, CDR1 is MNHEY, CDR2 SVGAGI. The length of the CDR3 is 14 residues. Trimming shortened V by 2 bases and J by 6 bases, and 11 bases separated the two germline ends.

There are a few counts of this clone. V gene TRBV7-9 combines with J gene TRBJ2-7; D remains ambiguous. The CDR3 loop spans 14 amino acids. Germline CDR1 SEHNR, CDR2 FQNEAQ (reference sequence). Trimming left V 5 bases short and J 5 bases short, with 16 bases between. The CDR3 protein is CASSTRNSPHEQYF. For the CDR3, the DNA is TGTGCCAGCAGCACCAGAAACTCCCCTCACGAGCAGTACTTC. Supplemented by reference TRBV7-9 and TRBJ2-7, the full variable domain reads DTGVSQNPRHKITKRGQNVTFRCDPISEHNRLYWYRQTLGQGPEFLTYFQNEAQLEKSRLLSDRFSAERPKGSFSTLEIQRTEQGDSAMYLCASSTRNSPHEQYFGPGTRLTVT.